The rows below give T cell receptor beta chains drawn from one sample of a study of T-cell reconstitution after alpha-beta-depleted transplantation in children. TCRdb re-called the PCR reads with MiXCR, one entry per CDR3 protein. Here the sample spans approximately 640,000 distinct CDR3 sequences, roughly 17% being singletons. This specimen consisted of PBMCs from the stem cell graft donor, obtained from the stem cell graft. The origin of the receptors is a human donor who donated a stem cell graft to a child with acute myeloid leukemia. Both conserved end residues are part of each CDR3. Each record gives: CDR3 protein, CDR3 DNA, D gene, clone size, V gene, J gene. A D gene is named only where the DNA matches it firmly. Size is stated for part of the rows, as once, few or many counts, or as a class when the clone is expanded.

CDR3aa: CASSPPRGSTEAFF; CDR3nt: TGTGCCAGCAGCCCCCCGCGTGGAAGCACTGAAGCTTTCTTT; d_gene: .; abundance: few; v_gene: TRBV7-9; j_gene: TRBJ1-1
CDR3aa: CSASSQGAAVSKRYNEQFF; CDR3nt: TGCAGTGCTAGCTCCCAGGGAGCGGCGGTCTCAAAGAGGTACAATGAGCAGTTCTTC; d_gene: .; abundance: many; v_gene: TRBV20-1; j_gene: TRBJ2-1
CDR3aa: CASSTGNPLPQYF; CDR3nt: TGTGCCAGCTCGACAGGGAATCCACTCCCGCAGTATTTT; d_gene: TRBD1; abundance: few; v_gene: TRBV5-5; j_gene: TRBJ2-3
CDR3aa: CASSLDQGTNQPQHF; CDR3nt: TGTGCCAGCAGCTTAGATCAGGGGACGAATCAGCCCCAGCATTTT; d_gene: .; abundance: many; v_gene: TRBV7-2; j_gene: TRBJ1-5
CDR3aa: CSARIGALSGNTIYF; CDR3nt: TGCAGTGCTAGAATCGGGGCTCTCTCTGGAAACACCATATATTTT; d_gene: .; abundance: .; v_gene: TRBV20-1; j_gene: TRBJ1-3
CDR3aa: CASNLLTNTGELFF; CDR3nt: TGCGCCAGCAACCTCCTTACGAACACCGGGGAGCTGTTTTTT; d_gene: .; abundance: few; v_gene: TRBV5-1; j_gene: TRBJ2-2
CDR3aa: CASSRVHGYTF; CDR3nt: TGTGCCAGCAGCCGGGTTCATGGCTACACCTTC; d_gene: .; abundance: .; v_gene: TRBV28; j_gene: TRBJ1-2
CDR3aa: CSGVRTGWYQETQYF; CDR3nt: TGCAGTGGGGTACGGACAGGGTGGTACCAAGAGACCCAGTACTTC; d_gene: TRBD1; abundance: many; v_gene: TRBV20-1; j_gene: TRBJ2-5
CDR3aa: CSADLGGGAPYEQYF; CDR3nt: TGCAGTGCTGACCTGGGCGGGGGGGCCCCCTACGAGCAGTACTTC; d_gene: TRBD2; abundance: few; v_gene: TRBV20-1; j_gene: TRBJ2-7
CDR3aa: CSAVTGGTYEQYF; CDR3nt: TGCAGTGCTGTGACAGGGGGAACCTACGAGCAGTACTTC; d_gene: TRBD1; abundance: many; v_gene: TRBV20-1; j_gene: TRBJ2-7
CDR3aa: CSATVRAGTANNEQFF; CDR3nt: TGCAGTGCGACGGTTAGAGCCGGGACTGCTAACAATGAGCAGTTCTTC; d_gene: .; abundance: many; v_gene: TRBV20-1; j_gene: TRBJ2-1
CDR3aa: CASSPVTGGSTNSPLHF; CDR3nt: TGTGCCAGCAGCCCAGTAACAGGGGGGAGTACGAATTCACCCCTCCACTTT; d_gene: TRBD1; abundance: few; v_gene: TRBV7-6; j_gene: TRBJ1-6
CDR3aa: CASSLAAGGGSYEQYF; CDR3nt: TGTGCCAGCAGCTTAGCGGCCGGGGGGGGGTCCTACGAGCAGTACTTC; d_gene: TRBD2; abundance: .; v_gene: TRBV7-2; j_gene: TRBJ2-7
CDR3aa: CASSQGGQAGTEAFF; CDR3nt: TGCGCCAGCAGCCAAGGAGGACAGGCGGGCACTGAAGCTTTCTTT; d_gene: TRBD1; abundance: many; v_gene: TRBV4-3; j_gene: TRBJ1-1
CDR3aa: CSVREGKNTIYF; CDR3nt: TGCAGCGTGAGGGAAGGGAAAAACACCATATATTTT; d_gene: .; abundance: few; v_gene: TRBV29-1; j_gene: TRBJ1-3
CDR3aa: CSAPSRGAGETQYF; CDR3nt: TGCAGTGCCCCGTCTAGGGGGGCGGGAGAGACCCAGTACTTC; d_gene: .; abundance: many; v_gene: TRBV20-1; j_gene: TRBJ2-5
CDR3aa: CASSQDLGVETQYF; CDR3nt: TGCGCCAGCAGCCAAGATCTAGGAGTAGAGACCCAGTACTTC; d_gene: .; abundance: few; v_gene: TRBV4-3; j_gene: TRBJ2-5
CDR3aa: CASSYSAGLETQYF; CDR3nt: TGTGCCAGCAGTTACTCCGCGGGGTTAGAGACCCAGTACTTC; d_gene: .; abundance: many; v_gene: TRBV6-5; j_gene: TRBJ2-5
CDR3aa: CASSPRGEGSPLHF; CDR3nt: TGCGCCAGCAGCCCTCGCGGGGAAGGATCACCCCTCCACTTT; d_gene: .; abundance: many; v_gene: TRBV5-1; j_gene: TRBJ1-6
CDR3aa: CASSHRQGATGIQYF; CDR3nt: TGCGCCAGCAGCCACAGACAGGGGGCGACGGGCATTCAGTACTTC; d_gene: TRBD1; abundance: .; v_gene: TRBV4-1; j_gene: TRBJ2-4
CDR3aa: CSARDITSDRLPNEKLFF; CDR3nt: TGCAGTGCTAGAGATATAACATCAGATCGGCTGCCCAATGAAAAACTGTTTTTT; d_gene: .; abundance: many; v_gene: TRBV20-1; j_gene: TRBJ1-4
CDR3aa: CASSQVPGKRLLDEQFF; CDR3nt: TGCGCCAGCAGCCAAGTCCCGGGCAAGCGGCTCTTGGATGAGCAGTTCTTC; d_gene: .; abundance: once; v_gene: TRBV4-3; j_gene: TRBJ2-1
CDR3aa: CASSERGATDTQYF; CDR3nt: TGTGCCAGCAGTGAAAGGGGTGCAACAGATACGCAGTATTTT; d_gene: .; abundance: few; v_gene: TRBV2; j_gene: TRBJ2-3
CDR3aa: CASSSEEITEAFF; CDR3nt: TGTGCCAGCAGCTCCGAAGAGATCACTGAAGCTTTCTTT; d_gene: .; abundance: .; v_gene: TRBV7-9; j_gene: TRBJ1-1
CDR3aa: CSAETANAGNTIYF; CDR3nt: TGCAGTGCAGAAACAGCCAATGCTGGAAACACCATATATTTT; d_gene: .; abundance: many; v_gene: TRBV20-1; j_gene: TRBJ1-3
CDR3aa: CATSDADRWGQETQYF; CDR3nt: TGTGCCACCAGTGATGCCGACAGGTGGGGACAAGAGACCCAGTACTTC; d_gene: .; abundance: .; v_gene: TRBV24-1; j_gene: TRBJ2-5